These T cell receptor beta chains were read from a single sample in a study of T cell repertoires in cytomegalovirus infection. From the reads, TCRdb called clonotypes with MiXCR, one entry per CDR3 protein. The table lists 150,000 to 200,000 distinct CDR3 sequences, around 20% of them singletons, with around 2.7% in the top ten. Material: PBMCs. The receptors originated from a human donor in good health (CMV status not recorded). Some clones in this sample may be carry-over from other donors' samples. Each CDR3 is given with its conserved first and last residue. The D gene is left open where the match is weak.

d_gene: TRBD2
j_gene: TRBJ2-4
len: 18
v_gene: TRBV7-2
CDR3aa: CASSLALHPSGPKNIQYF

d_gene: TRBD1
j_gene: TRBJ2-7
len: 16
v_gene: TRBV25-1
CDR3aa: CASSGTGFQPAYEQYF

d_gene: .
j_gene: TRBJ1-1
len: 11
v_gene: TRBV29-1
CDR3aa: CSVEQNTEAFF

d_gene: TRBD2
j_gene: TRBJ2-4
len: 13
v_gene: TRBV7-2
CDR3aa: CASSYGWEGIQYF

d_gene: .
j_gene: TRBJ1-6
len: 15
v_gene: TRBV5-1
CDR3aa: CASSLEIAQNSPLHF

d_gene: TRBD2
j_gene: TRBJ2-5
len: 14
v_gene: TRBV20-1
CDR3aa: CSAPSGRAQETQYF

d_gene: .
j_gene: TRBJ1-5
len: 15
v_gene: TRBV11-2
CDR3aa: CASSFDGGSNQPQHF

d_gene: .
j_gene: TRBJ2-5
len: 14
v_gene: TRBV28
CDR3aa: CASSFSRATRTQYF

d_gene: TRBD2
j_gene: TRBJ2-1
len: 16
v_gene: TRBV11-2
CDR3aa: CASSRLAGPLYNEQFF

d_gene: .
j_gene: TRBJ2-6
len: 14
v_gene: TRBV6-1
CDR3aa: CASKGVTGANVLTF

d_gene: TRBD1
j_gene: TRBJ1-4
len: 13
v_gene: TRBV7-9
CDR3aa: CASSTRQGEKLFF

d_gene: TRBD1
j_gene: TRBJ2-7
len: 12
v_gene: TRBV29-1
CDR3aa: CSVGQSAYEQYF

d_gene: .
j_gene: TRBJ2-7
len: 13
v_gene: TRBV7-6
CDR3aa: CASSLDGGHEQYF

d_gene: .
j_gene: TRBJ2-4
len: 15
v_gene: TRBV12-3/TRBV12-4
CDR3aa: CASRGRALAKNIQYF

d_gene: TRBD1
j_gene: TRBJ2-6
len: 18
v_gene: TRBV28
CDR3aa: CASSSYTGGFTGANVLTF